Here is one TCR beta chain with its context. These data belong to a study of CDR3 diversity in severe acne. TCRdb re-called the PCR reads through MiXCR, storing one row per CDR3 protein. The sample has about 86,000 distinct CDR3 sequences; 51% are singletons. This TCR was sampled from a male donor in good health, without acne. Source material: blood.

In DNA, the CDR3 is TGCGCCAGCAGCCAACTAGCGCTAATCTACGAGCAGTACTTC. It yields the protein CASSQLALIYEQYF. The genes are TRBV10-2 and TRBJ2-7, with TRBD2 matching 7 bases. Unmatched junction bases numbered 8, after V lost 6 bases and J lost 3 bases. The CDR3 runs 14 residues. Germline values: CDR1 WSHSY, CDR2 SAAADI.